This T cell receptor beta chain was recorded in a study of cytomegalovirus exposure and HLA in healthy donors. Whole-study results and caveats: There were some public TCRs occurring in many donors, but most TCR sequences were rare. The study recorded around 160 TCR beta chains that were cytomegalovirus-associated. In the roughly 120 validation repertoires, a later analysis found that first-cohort TCR clusters tended to co-occur.

The table came from immunoSEQ multiplex PCR; TCRdb's copy has only in-frame clones and leaves some out. The table shows roughly 52,000 clones, with roughly 88% occurring only once. This CDR3 spans 15 amino acids. Germline values: CDR1 MNHNS, CDR2 SASEGT. V dropped 1 base and J dropped 2 bases, with 10 bases sitting between them. With respect to this clone: Its antigen is still unknown.

The donors were members of the validation cohort comprising some 120 subjects, separate from the roughly 670-subject first cohort. V and J are TRBV6-1 and TRBJ2-3, with D possibly matching TRBD2 (6 bases). The sequence was obtained from a woman in her 30s in good health and CMV-seronegative. Input material: PBMCs. Here the CDR3 DNA reads TGTGCCAGCAGTGAAGGGGTAGCGGTCACAGATACGCAGTATTTT. Translation: CASSEGVAVTDTQYF.